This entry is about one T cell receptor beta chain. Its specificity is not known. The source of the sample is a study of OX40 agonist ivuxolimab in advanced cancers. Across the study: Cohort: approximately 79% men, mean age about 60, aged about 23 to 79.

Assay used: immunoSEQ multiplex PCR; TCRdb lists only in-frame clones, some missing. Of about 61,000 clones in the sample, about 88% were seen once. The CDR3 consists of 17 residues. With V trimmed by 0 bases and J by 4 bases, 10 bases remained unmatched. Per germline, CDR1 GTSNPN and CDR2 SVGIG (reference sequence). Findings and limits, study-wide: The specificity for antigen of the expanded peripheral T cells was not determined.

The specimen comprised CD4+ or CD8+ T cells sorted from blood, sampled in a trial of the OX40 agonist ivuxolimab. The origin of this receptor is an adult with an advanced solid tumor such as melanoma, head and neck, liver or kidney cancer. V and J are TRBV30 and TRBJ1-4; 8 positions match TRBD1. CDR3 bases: TGTGCCTGGAGTGTCACAAGCTGGACAGGGCGTAATGAAAAACTGTTTTTT. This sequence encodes CAWSVTSWTGRNEKLFF.